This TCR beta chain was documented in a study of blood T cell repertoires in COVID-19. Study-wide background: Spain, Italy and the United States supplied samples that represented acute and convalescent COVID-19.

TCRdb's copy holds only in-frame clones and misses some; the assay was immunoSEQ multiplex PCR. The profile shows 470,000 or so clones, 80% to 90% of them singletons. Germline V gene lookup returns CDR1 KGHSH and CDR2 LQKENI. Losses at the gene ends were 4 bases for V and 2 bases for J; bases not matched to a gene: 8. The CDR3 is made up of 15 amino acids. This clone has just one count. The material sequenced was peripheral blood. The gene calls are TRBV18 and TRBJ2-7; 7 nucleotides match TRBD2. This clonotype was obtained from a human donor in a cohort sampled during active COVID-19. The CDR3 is CASSRSSGTTYEQYF. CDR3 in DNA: TGTGCCAGCTCACGCTCTAGCGGCACTACCTACGAGCAGTACTTC.